The 32 T cell receptor beta chains below were found in one sample sequenced in a study of blood T cells in healthy people across ages (dated by TCRdb to between 2015 and 2017). Receptor amplification or capture employed 5' RACE. The listed sequencing device is Illumina HiSeq 2500. The second PCR ran for roughly 7 to 11 cycles and used a J-beta primer mix along with a sample-barcoded 5' primer. TCRdb itself trimmed the public reads at Q25 with fastp, ran MiXCR and retained productive beta chains. Rows are unified per CDR3 protein, each entry keeping the most common DNA and genes. Present in this sample are just under 550,000 distinct CDR3 sequences, around 24% of which were seen just once. In total, the top ten clones hold just under 9% of the sample. The same data also contributed to another study, on T cells of mothers and their children.

The sample was blood. All receptors come from a boy younger than 18 in good health.

The genes are TRBV2 and TRBJ1-4; 9 bases map to TRBD1. Germline CDR1 is SNHLY and CDR2 is FYNNEI. The V and J ends lost 8 bases and 7 bases, in that order; junction bases with no gene match: 11. The CDR3 extends over 15 amino acids. The CDR3 nucleotides read TGTGCCAGCCTGGGACAGGGAATCAGGGGTGAAAAACTGTTTTTT. This codes for CASLGQGIRGEKLFF.

This sequence joins TRBV20-1 and TRBJ2-7, with D possibly TRBD2 on 5 matching bases. This CDR3 comprises 12 residues. V lost 3 bases to trimming and J lost 6 bases, with 12 bases between them. Germline values: CDR1 DFQATT, CDR2 SNEGSKA (reference sequence). The CDR3 sequence is CSARRRVSEQYF. The CDR3 DNA sequence: TGCAGTGCTAGGCGGCGGGTGAGCGAGCAGTACTTC.

The chain links TRBV28 to TRBJ1-1; no reliable D call. CDR1 and CDR2 (germline): MDHEN, SYDVKM. CDR3 size: 12 residues. Trimming cost V 7 bases and J 4 bases, with 10 bases left between them. CDR3 DNA: TGTGCCAGCAACCTGAGAGGCACTGAAGCTTTCTTT. This encodes CASNLRGTEAFF.

With respect to this clonotype: This may arise from a read error, as a much more abundant clone is one base away. This chain links TRBV4-3 with TRBJ2-1; 7 bases are a match to TRBD2. Germline V lookup: CDR1 LGHNA, CDR2 YSLEER. The CDR3 sequence is 16 residues long. V was pared by 4 bases and J by 0 bases, with 6 bases of the junction left unmatched. DNA of the CDR3: TGCGCCAGCAGCCTTGGACTAGTGGGCTCCTACAATGAGCAGTTCTTC. It translates to CASSLGLVGSYNEQFF.

This chain connects TRBV7-2 to TRBJ2-2; 8 nucleotides match TRBD2. The CDR3 is 15 residues long. The ends lost 3 bases at V and 2 bases at J; junction bases unmatched: 2. The germline V gene encodes CDR1 SGHTA and CDR2 FQGNSA. The CDR3 DNA reads as TGTGCCAGCAGCTTTAGCGGGATAAACACCGGGGAGCTGTTTTTT. Translated, it gives CASSFSGINTGELFF.

This rearrangement joins TRBV11-3 to TRBJ2-1, with TRBD2 as a possible D gene (5 bases). Germline CDR1 is SGHNT and CDR2 is YENEEA. Deletions cut 1 base from V and 9 bases from J, with 7 bases between. The length of the CDR3 is 12 residues. CDR3 loop: CASSLGLSEQFF. Written as DNA, the CDR3 is TGTGCCAGCAGCTTAGGACTAAGTGAGCAGTTCTTC.

The V call is TRBV5-1, the J call TRBJ2-1, with a possible D match to TRBD2 (5 bases). The V gene's germline CDR1 is SGHRS and CDR2 YFSETQ. Deletions cut 2 bases from V and 8 bases from J, with 11 bases between. The CDR3 spans 13 residues. The DNA for the CDR3 is TGCGCCAGCAGCTTCGGCCCCGGGGATGAGCAGTTCTTC. Its protein is CASSFGPGDEQFF.

This clonotype came up many times. The chain is built from TRBV6-5 and TRBJ2-7; D gene unclear. CDR3 size: 13 residues. CDR1 MNHEY and CDR2 SVGAGI come from the germline V gene. V dropped 6 bases and J dropped 0 bases, with 9 bases sitting between them. This CDR3 reads CASSRKSSYEQYF. The DNA for the CDR3 is TGTGCCAGCAGCCGGAAGAGCTCCTACGAGCAGTACTTC.

This clonotype was seen only a few times. The genes are TRBV9 and TRBJ2-3; TRBD2 matches 7 bases. The CDR3 contains 16 residues. J was trimmed by 3 bases and V by 0 bases; bases with no gene match: 7. Looked up from germline, CDR1 is SGDLS and CDR2 is YYNGEE. In DNA form, the CDR3 reads TGTGCCAGCAGCGTAGATGGCGGGGGTGGGACAGATACGCAGTATTTT. This translates into CASSVDGGGGTDTQYF.

The CDR3 reads CSVEGWAEQFF. For the CDR3, the DNA is TGCAGCGTTGAAGGGTGGGCTGAGCAGTTCTTC. The chain carries TRBV29-1 and TRBJ2-1, with unresolved D. There are 11 residues in the CDR3. Germline loops: CDR1 SQVTM, CDR2 ANQGSEA. V lost 1 base, J lost 9 bases, and 7 bases lay in between.

J is TRBJ2-3 and V is TRBV20-1, with 9 bases lining up with TRBD1. The CDR3 runs to 14 residues. Trimming at V came to 3 bases and at J to 6 bases, leaving 7 bases not matched to a gene. From germline, CDR1 is DFQATT and CDR2 SNEGSKA (reference sequence). Here the CDR3 DNA reads TGCAGTGCTAGTGAGGGGACAGGGACCGATACGCAGTATTTT. This gives the protein CSASEGTGTDTQYF.

The chain couples TRBV9 to TRBJ2-5, with 9 bases that match TRBD2. Germline values: CDR1 SGDLS, CDR2 YYNGEE. CDR3 length: 16 amino acids. J lost 4 bases, V lost 0 bases, and 7 bases had no gene match. CDR3 protein: CASSVGRREGLETQYF. The CDR3, as DNA: TGTGCCAGCAGCGTAGGAAGGCGGGAGGGCCTAGAGACCCAGTACTTC.

This clonotype was detected many times. This chain joins TRBV4-1 and TRBJ2-5, with 10 bases fitting TRBD2. This CDR3 is built from 16 residues. Looked up from germline, CDR1 is MGHRA and CDR2 is YSYEKL. V lost 2 bases to trimming and J lost 5 bases; unmatched junction nucleotides: 8. CDR3 nucleotide sequence: TGCGCCAGCAGCCAATCGCAGCGGGAGGGCCGCGAGACCCAGTACTTC. Amino acid sequence: CASSQSQREGRETQYF.

The sample holds many counts of this clonotype. The rearrangement uses TRBV29-1 and TRBJ2-7; no reliable D call. The CDR3 runs to 13 residues. Germline loops: CDR1 SQVTM, CDR2 ANQGSEA. Trimming cost V 4 bases and J 4 bases, with 14 bases left between them. The DNA of the CDR3 is TGCAGCGTTGGGGTGGGTTCTAGGTACGAGCAGTACTTC. Translation gives CSVGVGSRYEQYF.

CDR3 protein: CASSLRVMGLGTQYF. CDR3 bases: TGTGCCAGCAGCTTACGAGTTATGGGGCTAGGGACCCAGTACTTC. The V gene is TRBV7-2, the J gene TRBJ2-5; the D gene is possibly TRBD1 (5 bases). Trimming removed 2 bases at V and 7 bases at J, with 17 bases between. From germline, CDR1 is SGHTA and CDR2 FQGNSA. This CDR3 region has 15 residues.

Remarks on this clonotype: A clone one base away is much larger, so this may be a read error. The chain is built from TRBV7-9 and TRBJ2-1, with D possibly matching TRBD2 (6 bases). The J call may be incorrect, as the DNA end agrees better with TRBJ2-5. Germline V gene sequence: CDR1 SEHNR, CDR2 FQNEAQ (reference sequence). The length of the CDR3 is 14 residues. The CDR3 loop reads CASSLAASAETQYF. CDR3 bases: TGTGCCAGCAGCTTAGCAGCTAGCGCGGAGACCCAGTACTTC.

This clonotype was seen only a few times. The chain is built from TRBV29-1 and TRBJ1-2; D might be TRBD1 (6 bases). This CDR3 comprises 13 residues. CDR1 and CDR2 (germline): SQVTM, ANQGSEA. V lost 5 bases and J 5 bases, leaving 15 bases between the germline ends. The CDR3 here is CSVSDSAKYGYTF. CDR3 nucleotides: TGCAGCGTTTCGGACAGCGCAAAATATGGCTACACCTTC.

The chain combines TRBV12-3 or TRBV12-4 with TRBJ2-1, with D unresolved. The CDR3 totals 15 residues. V shed 6 bases and J shed 0 bases, with 12 bases lying between them. DNA for the CDR3: TGTGCCAGCAGCCTAATAGTAGACTCCTACAATGAGCAGTTCTTC. Amino acids: CASSLIVDSYNEQFF.

This clonotype came up a few times. This chain joins TRBV4-1 and TRBJ2-7; no clear D. The CDR3 has 15 residues. CDR1 is MGHRA, CDR2 YSYEKL, per germline. V was trimmed by 4 bases and J by 0 bases, leaving 13 bases between them. The DNA for the CDR3 is TGCGCCAGCAGCCTATTGACGGCGAGCTCCTACGAGCAGTACTTC. This codes for CASSLLTASSYEQYF.

This clonotype was observed a few times. The V gene is TRBV29-1, the J gene TRBJ2-7; no clear D. This CDR3 is built from 10 residues. Deletions cut 5 bases from V and 4 bases from J, with 6 bases between. CDR1 and CDR2 (germline): SQVTM, ANQGSEA. The CDR3 protein is CSVWNYEQYF. CDR3 coding DNA: TGCAGCGTTTGGAATTACGAGCAGTACTTC.

The gene calls are TRBV28 and TRBJ2-1; 14 bases are shared with TRBD2. Looked up from germline, CDR1 is MDHEN and CDR2 is SYDVKM. Trimming removed 2 bases from V and 7 bases from J; junction bases left unmatched: 7. This CDR3 spans 17 amino acids. The CDR3 is CASSLGTSGGIWNEQFF. The CDR3 DNA reads as TGTGCCAGCAGTTTAGGGACTAGCGGGGGTATTTGGAATGAGCAGTTCTTC.

This clonotype was counted between two and nine times. The chain uses TRBV7-2 and TRBJ1-5; tentatively, D is TRBD1 (5 bases). Looked up from germline, CDR1 is SGHTA and CDR2 is FQGNSA. Deletions cut 1 base from V and 6 bases from J, with 7 bases between. The CDR3 loop spans 13 amino acids. The CDR3 region has the DNA TGTGCCAGCAGCTTAGAGGGACCTCAGCCCCAGCATTTT. The encoded protein is CASSLEGPQPQHF.

The V and J genes are TRBV7-8 and TRBJ2-7, with 7 bases fitting TRBD2. This CDR3 is built from 17 residues. Germline lookup yields CDR1 SGHVS and CDR2 FQNEAQ. V shed 4 bases, J shed 0 bases, and the junction held 12 bases outside the gene matches. The CDR3 here is CASSSPLRRGSSYEQYF. DNA of the CDR3: TGTGCCAGCAGCTCCCCTCTGCGGCGGGGGTCCTCCTACGAGCAGTACTTC. The full variable domain, in which reference TRBV7-8 and TRBJ2-7 provide the parts outside the CDR3, is GAGVSQSPRYKVAKRGQDVALRCDPISGHVSLFWYQQALGQGPEFLTYFQNEAQLDKSGLPSDRFFAERPEGSVSTLKIQRTQQEDSAVYLCASSSPLRRGSSYEQYFGPGTRLTVT.

This clonotype was picked up a small number of times. The chain is built from TRBV28 and TRBJ2-5, with D perhaps TRBD2 (6 bases). Matching the DNA end better, TRBJ2-1 makes the J call doubtful. The CDR3 covers 15 residues. Germline V gene data show CDR1 as MDHEN and CDR2 as SYDVKM. The CDR3 DNA reads TGTGCCAGCAGTTTACCCCAGCGGGCCTACAATGAGCAGTTCTTC. It encodes CASSLPQRAYNEQFF.

This clonotype was seen a few times. The chain uses TRBV19 and TRBJ2-1; 12 nucleotides align to TRBD2. The V segment lost 4 bases and the J segment 2 bases; nucleotides outside the gene matches: 3. This CDR3 is 16 amino acids long. The V gene's germline CDR1 is LNHDA and CDR2 SQIVND (reference sequence). CDR3 coding DNA: TGTGCCAGTAGTAAGCGACTAGCGGGAGCCTACAATGAGCAGTTCTTC. Translating gives CASSKRLAGAYNEQFF. Using reference TRBV19 and TRBJ2-1 for the parts outside the CDR3, the full variable domain is DGGITQSPKYLFRKEGQNVTLSCEQNLNHDAMYWYRQDPGQGLRLIYYSQIVNDFQKGDIAEGYSVSREKKESFPLTVTSAQKNPTAFYLCASSKRLAGAYNEQFFGPGTRLTVL.

This clonotype was seen a handful of times. The chain joins TRBV19 to TRBJ2-3; a weak D match, TRBD2 (5 bases). Germline CDR1 LNHDA, CDR2 SQIVND (reference sequence). The CDR3 has 16 amino acids. The ends were cut back, 0 bases at V and 3 bases at J, with 13 bases in the middle. CDR3 amino acids: CASSIDVEGRTDTQYF. In DNA form, the CDR3 reads TGTGCCAGTAGTATAGATGTCGAGGGTCGGACAGATACGCAGTATTTT.

The chain combines TRBV4-1 with TRBJ1-2; no clear D. Per the germline V gene, CDR1 is MGHRA and CDR2 is YSYEKL. V was pared by 5 bases and J by 8 bases, with 15 bases between. CDR3 size: 13 residues. The CDR3 DNA follows: TGCGCCAGCAGCGCTCACGCACTGGAGGGCTACACCTTC. It is translated as CASSAHALEGYTF.

The chain couples TRBV28 to TRBJ2-1, with a tentative D call TRBD1 (6 bases). V gave up 4 bases and J gave up 3 bases, with 22 bases separating them. This CDR3 has 18 residues. CDR1 and CDR2 (germline): MDHEN, SYDVKM. The DNA for the CDR3 is TGTGCCAGCAGTTCCCCTGTATTGAGACAGGATTACTACAATGAGCAGTTCTTC. This codes for CASSSPVLRQDYYNEQFF.

This clonotype has more than one count but fewer than ten. V and J are TRBV6-1 and TRBJ1-5; D ambiguous. Trimming removed 6 bases at V and 1 base at J, with 13 bases between. CDR1 is MNHNS and CDR2 is SASEGT in the germline V gene. There are 15 residues in the CDR3. CDR3 amino acids: CASREELTSNQPQHF. For the CDR3, the DNA is TGTGCCAGCAGGGAGGAGTTAACGAGCAATCAGCCCCAGCATTTT.

This chain joins TRBV28 and TRBJ2-1, with D possibly matching TRBD1 (6 bases). CDR1 MDHEN and CDR2 SYDVKM come from the germline V gene. Trimming left V 7 bases short and J 2 bases short, with 12 bases between. The CDR3 length is 14 residues. Here the CDR3 reads CASTGDFTYNEQFF. The DNA of the CDR3 is TGTGCCAGCACAGGGGATTTTACCTACAATGAGCAGTTCTTC. Drawing the rest from reference TRBV28 and TRBJ2-1, the complete variable domain is DVKVTQSSRYLVKRTGEKVFLECVQDMDHENMFWYRQDPGLGLRLIYFSYDVKMKEKGDIPEGYSVSREKKERFSLILESASTNQTSMYLCASTGDFTYNEQFFGPGTRLTVL.

The chain combines TRBV4-1 with TRBJ1-2; possibly TRBD1 for D (6 bases). V was shortened by 3 bases and J by 8 bases, with 22 bases between the two germline ends. This CDR3 comprises 16 residues. CDR1 and CDR2 from the germline V gene are MGHRA and YSYEKL. CDR3 sequence (DNA): TGCGCCAGCAGCCAGGGACTAACTTGGACAGAAGGAGGCTACACCTTC. Its protein product is CASSQGLTWTEGGYTF.

This clonotype was detected a few times. This chain uses TRBV21-1 with TRBJ1-2. TRBV21-1 is deemed a pseudogene. This CDR3 comprises 16 residues. CDR3 DNA sequence: TGTGCCAGCAGTCAAAAGGTGGTCCCTCGGGACTATGGCTACACCTTC. It specifies CASSQKVVPRDYGYTF.